This TCR beta chain was sequenced during a study of T-cell reconstitution after alpha-beta-depleted transplantation in children (dated by TCRdb to 2016 to 2018). At the level of the whole study: Using TCR repertoire profiling, the study quantitatively followed how T-cell immune reconstitution unfolded in children after TCRalphabeta/CD19-depleted allogeneic hematopoietic cell transplantation. Broad study findings and their caveats: Over the following months the frequencies of hyperexpanded clones went down, and after one year T-cell counts and TCRbeta diversity were mostly credited to newly produced T cells. In some patients, high TCRbeta diversity at day 60 was attributed to recipient T cells and intrathymic progenitors that had survived conditioning. About two months after transplant, the apparently early recovery of alphabetaT-cell counts reportedly depended on just several hundred clones that had expanded rapidly and came from non-depleted graft cells.

Many counts were recorded for this clonotype. This clone's antigen is unknown. Base qualities are not recorded, but no much larger clone differs from it by a single base. The CDR3 runs 16 amino acids, cysteine and phenylalanine included. Only the CDR3 region is kept as DNA, spanning 48 bases read in frame from base 1. Germline trimming: 6 bases from V, 0 bases from J; junction bases outside gene matches: 9. Libraries were built with PCR. Sequencing used an Illumina HiSeq 2500. TCR library preparation used molecular barcoding, with unique molecular identifiers applied to normalize quantification of the TCRbeta repertoire. In-frame beta chains were kept once TCRdb had trimmed the public reads at Q25 with fastp and called clones with MiXCR. Each entry is one CDR3 protein sequence, shown with its most common DNA and genes. The sample records 40,000 to 55,000 distinct CDR3 sequences, more than 5% of which are singletons. Around 30% of the sample is held by the ten biggest clonotypes.

Explained via the paper, the time point label denotes: day 60 (about 2 months) after transplantation. In the paper's terms, the treatment or condition label means: allogeneic hematopoietic cell transplantation with graft depleted of TCRalphabeta T cells and CD19 B cells. TCRalphabeta/CD19-depleted allogeneic hematopoietic cell grafts were given to the transplant recipients, all of whom were children. The sequencing used PBMCs, mostly from graft donor cells, collected 60 days after TCRalphabeta/CD19-depleted stem cell transplant. Recombination linked TRBV12-3 or TRBV12-4 to TRBJ2-3; 7 junctional bases match TRBD1. The clonotype originates from a female patient between 2 and 15 years old who had a stem cell transplant for aplastic anemia, so the T cells may come from the graft donor. The DNA sequence is as follows: TGTGCCAGCAGCTCCCAACAGGGGAGTAGCACAGATACGCAGTATTTT. Its amino acids are CASSSQQGSSTDTQYF.